The sequence of this T cell receptor (beta chain) was determined in a study of cytomegalovirus exposure and HLA in healthy donors. In the study overall: Earlier sequencing of 150 million to 200 million T cells yielded 120 million or so unique TCR beta sequences.

CDR1 is SGHNT and CDR2 is YYREEE in the germline V gene (reference sequence). The CDR3 extends over 15 amino acids. V gave up 3 bases and J gave up 4 bases; unmatched junction bases: 5. Researchers ran the PCR with 60 Vbeta and 13 Jbeta primers. The repertoire was sequenced with immunoSEQ multiplex PCR; TCRdb's copy has only in-frame clones and lacks some. The sample lists around 240,000 clones, roughly 80% occurring once. This clone was counted a single time. The target antigen is unknown. Study findings and constraints: A missense DCLRE1C variant was associated with V- and J-gene trimming of TCR beta chains in a later analysis, and an independent cohort replicated the association.

The clonotype was recovered from a woman aged 40 to 50 in good health and CMV-seropositive. The sample comprised PBMCs. The chain carries TRBV5-4 and TRBJ2-5, with 11 positions matching TRBD2. The CDR3 protein is CASSSGTSGVETQYF. CDR3 sequence (DNA): TGTGCCAGCAGCTCGGGGACTAGCGGTGTAGAGACCCAGTACTTC.